A single sample gave rise to the 10 T cell receptor beta chains below, sequenced in a study of blood T cell repertoires in COVID-19. Data came from immunoSEQ multiplex PCR; TCRdb stores just in-frame clones and leaves some out. In the table there are about 160,000 clones, around 85% of which are singletons. Sequencing was carried out using peripheral blood. The receptors were gathered from a human donor with acute or convalescent COVID-19. The donor label of this sample is uncertain.

CDR3 DNA sequence: TGTGCCAGCAGTTTACGCGGGGCGACAATCAATAGCAATCAGCCCCAGCATTTT. This codes for CASSLRGATINSNQPQHF. This chain links TRBV28 with TRBJ1-5; the D gene is possibly TRBD1 (5 bases). Germline-derived CDR1 and CDR2 are MDHEN and SYDVKM. The CDR3 length is 18 residues. Trimming cost V 2 bases and J 0 bases, with 17 bases left between them.

The chain couples TRBV2 to TRBJ1-3; maybe TRBD1 (5 bases). The CDR3 is made up of 14 amino acids. V shed 6 bases and J shed 2 bases, with 11 bases lying between them. Germline CDR1 reads SNHLY; CDR2 reads FYNNEI. CDR3 amino acids: CASRGEGPGNTIYF. The CDR3 region has the DNA TGTGCCAGCAGGGGGGAGGGTCCTGGAAACACCATATATTTT.

The V and J genes are TRBV6-4 and TRBJ1-6; D may be TRBD1 (6 bases). Germline CDR1 MRHNA, CDR2 SNTAGT. The V and J ends lost 6 bases and 9 bases respectively, with 18 bases between them. The CDR3 has 15 residues. CDR3 protein: CASSSSTGYGSPLHF. CDR3 in DNA: TGTGCCAGCAGCTCCTCAACAGGGTATGGTTCACCCCTCCACTTT.

The rearrangement uses TRBV19 and TRBJ1-6; D might be TRBD1 (5 bases). This CDR3 region has 13 residues. V was shortened by 5 bases and J by 8 bases, with 10 bases between the two germline ends. Germline CDR1 reads LNHDA; CDR2 reads SQIVND (reference sequence). The CDR3 loop is CASSLAGYSPLHF. The CDR3 DNA is TGTGCCAGTAGTCTGGCAGGGTATTCACCCCTCCACTTT.

The CDR3 loop is CATSKQGAISYNEQFF. The CDR3 bases are TGTGCCACCAGCAAGCAGGGGGCGATATCCTACAATGAGCAGTTCTTC. The V and J genes are TRBV15 and TRBJ2-1; 8 bases fit TRBD1. The J segment lost 1 base and the V segment lost 4 bases, leaving 6 bases of the junction unmatched. The CDR3 is 16 residues long. Germline CDR1 and CDR2: LNHNV and YYDKDF (reference sequence).

V usage is TRBV27 and J usage is TRBJ2-6; 9 bases are shared with TRBD1. CDR1 and CDR2 (germline): MNHEY, SMNVEV (reference sequence). Losses at the gene ends were 10 bases for V and 3 bases for J; bases not matched to a gene: 4. The CDR3 consists of 14 residues. CDR3 sequence: CATRDRVGANVLTF. In nucleotides, the CDR3 is TGTGCCACGCGGGACAGGGTTGGGGCCAACGTCCTGACTTTC.

The chain carries TRBV5-4 and TRBJ1-6; a possible D gene is TRBD1 (6 bases). The CDR3 totals 16 residues. Trimming cost V 1 base and J 1 base, with 9 bases left between them. Germline V gene data show CDR1 as SGHNT and CDR2 as YYREEE (reference sequence). The CDR3 spells CASSLFRGSYNSPLHF. Here the CDR3 DNA reads TGTGCCAGCAGCTTGTTCAGGGGTTCCTATAATTCACCCCTCCACTTT.

V and J are TRBV2 and TRBJ1-2; D not certain. This CDR3 contains 11 residues. Germline V gives CDR1 SNHLY, CDR2 FYNNEI. Trimming shortened V by 8 bases and J by 3 bases, and 7 bases separated the two germline ends. This chain's CDR3 is CASSRDYGYTF. As DNA, the CDR3 is TGTGCCAGCTCGAGGGACTATGGCTACACCTTC.

The chain is built from TRBV27 and TRBJ1-2; 7 nucleotides align to TRBD1. Trimming took 4 bases from V and 5 from J; bases not matched to a gene: 4. In germline, CDR1 is MNHEY, CDR2 SMNVEV (reference sequence). The CDR3 runs 13 residues. CDR3 in amino acids: CASSSAQGYGYTF. The CDR3 DNA reads TGTGCCAGCAGTTCCGCACAGGGGTATGGCTACACCTTC.

The CDR3 loop is CASRPSGGAHEQYF. DNA for the CDR3: TGTGCCAGCAGGCCTAGCGGGGGGGCCCACGAGCAGTACTTC. The genes are TRBV3-1 (or the pseudogene TRBV3-2) and TRBJ2-7; 12 positions agree with TRBD2. Germline loops: CDR1 LGHDT, CDR2 YNNKEL (reference sequence). With 6 bases clipped from V and 5 bases from J, the junction kept 5 bases outside the gene matches. The CDR3 spans 14 residues.